Below, 28 T cell receptor beta chains from the same sample are listed, as sequenced in a study of shared clonotypes between healthy human individuals. Method: immunoSEQ multiplex PCR; TCRdb's copy keeps in-frame clones and lacks some. The sample has 1.4 million to 1.5 million clones, 96% seen once. Specimen: naive CD4+ T cells sorted from blood. Regarding subset: CD45RA+ positively selected. The receptors here all came from a man aged 30-40 years in good health.

This clone has only one observation. The chain carries TRBV11-3 and TRBJ2-3; D is unclear. Germline CDR1 reads SGHNT; CDR2 reads YENEEA. The CDR3 loop spans 14 amino acids. V gave up 3 bases and J gave up 1 base, with 8 bases separating them. CDR3 protein: CASSFDGGTDTQYF. CDR3 bases: TGTGCCAGCAGCTTTGACGGAGGCACAGATACGCAGTATTTT. Complete variable domain (other parts from reference TRBV11-3 and TRBJ2-3): EAGVVQSPRYKIIEKKQPVAFWCNPISGHNTLYWYLQNLGQGPELLIRYENEEAVDDSQLPKDRFSAERLKGVDSTLKIQPAELGDSAVYLCASSFDGGTDTQYFGPGTRLTVL.

V gene TRBV10-3 combines with J gene TRBJ2-1, with a possible D match to TRBD1 (6 bases). V was clipped by 0 bases and J by 3 bases, with 9 bases between them. Germline values: CDR1 ENHRY, CDR2 SYGVKD. The length of the CDR3 is 15 residues. In nucleotides, the CDR3 is TGTGCCATCAGTGAGTCTGGACAGTACTACAATGAGCAGTTCTTC. Protein: CAISESGQYYNEQFF.

CDR3 protein: CASSLGPESNQPQHF. The CDR3 DNA is TGCGCCAGCAGCTTGGGTCCGGAAAGCAATCAGCCCCAGCATTTT. The gene calls are TRBV5-1 and TRBJ1-5; no firm D call. V was cut by 0 bases and J by 1 base, with 8 bases left in between. Germline CDR1 reads SGHRS; CDR2 reads YFSETQ. The CDR3 extends over 15 amino acids.

The V and J genes are TRBV7-2 and TRBJ1-3; possible D gene TRBD1, 6 bases. V was trimmed by 5 bases and J by 0 bases, leaving 17 bases between them. Germline CDR1 SGHTA, CDR2 FQGNSA. CDR3 length: 17 amino acids. This chain's CDR3 is CASSLLNRAVSGNTIYF. The DNA of the CDR3 is TGTGCCAGCAGCCTCCTGAACAGGGCCGTCTCTGGAAACACCATATATTTT.

V gene TRBV25-1 combines with J gene TRBJ2-7, with D perhaps TRBD2 (6 bases). Per the germline V gene, CDR1 is MGHDK and CDR2 is SYGVNS. The CDR3 runs to 14 residues. Trimming removed 2 bases at V and 6 bases at J, with 14 bases between. The DNA for the CDR3 is TGTGCCAGCAGTGAAACGGGGGTCCTGCGCGAGCAGTACTTC. It is translated as CASSETGVLREQYF.

This chain uses TRBV18 with TRBJ1-1; 8 nucleotides align to TRBD1. The ends lost 4 bases at V and 8 bases at J; junction bases unmatched: 3. Germline values: CDR1 KGHSH, CDR2 LQKENI. This CDR3 has 12 residues. Here the CDR3 reads CASSLPGGEAFF. CDR3 DNA sequence: TGTGCCAGCTCACTTCCAGGGGGCGAAGCTTTCTTT. The full variable domain, its missing parts supplied by reference TRBV18 and TRBJ1-1, is NAGVMQNPRHLVRRRGQEARLRCSPMKGHSHVYWYRQLPEEGLKFMVYLQKENIIDESGMPKERFSAEFPKEGPSILRIQQVVRGDSAAYFCASSLPGGEAFFGQGTRLTVV.

J is TRBJ2-4 and V is TRBV7-3; D call uncertain. Germline V gene data show CDR1 as SGHTA and CDR2 as FQGTGA. V lost 5 bases and J 6 bases, leaving 11 bases between the germline ends. CDR3 length equals 13 residues. The CDR3 nucleotides are TGTGCCAGCAGCCCCAACAGAGGAAACATTCAGTACTTC. This encodes CASSPNRGNIQYF.

Worth noting for this clone: Other DNA sequences in the sample encode the same CDR3. This rearrangement joins TRBV11-3 to TRBJ2-5, with unresolved D. This CDR3 has 13 amino acids. The germline V gene encodes CDR1 SGHNT and CDR2 YENEEA. Trimming removed 1 base at V and 2 bases at J, with 5 bases between. The CDR3 reads CASSLGFQETQYF. The CDR3 nucleotides read TGTGCCAGCAGCTTAGGGTTTCAAGAGACCCAGTACTTC. The whole variable domain, remainder taken from reference TRBV11-3 and TRBJ2-5, is EAGVVQSPRYKIIEKKQPVAFWCNPISGHNTLYWYLQNLGQGPELLIRYENEEAVDDSQLPKDRFSAERLKGVDSTLKIQPAELGDSAVYLCASSLGFQETQYFGPGTRLLVL.

The table lists this clone with a count of one. The CDR3 loop reads CASSYGPGLSYEQYF. The CDR3 DNA follows: TGTGCCAGCAGCTACGGACCGGGCCTCTCCTACGAGCAGTACTTC. The V gene is TRBV7-9, the J gene TRBJ2-7, with D unclear. V shed 4 bases and J shed 0 bases, with 13 bases lying between them. CDR1 is SEHNR, CDR2 FQNEAQ, per germline (reference sequence). This CDR3 region has 15 residues. Based on the CDR3 plus reference TRBV7-9 and TRBJ2-7, the full variable domain is DTGVSQNPRHKITKRGQNVTFRCDPISEHNRLYWYRQTLGQGPEFLTYFQNEAQLEKSRLLSDRFSAERPKGSFSTLEIQRTEQGDSAMYLCASSYGPGLSYEQYFGPGTRLTVT.

The chain employs TRBV9 and TRBJ1-5, with unresolved D. In germline, CDR1 is SGDLS, CDR2 YYNGEE. The CDR3 has 15 amino acids. Trimming cost V 2 bases and J 2 bases, with 11 bases left between them. The CDR3: CASSVGGFGNQPQHF. DNA for the CDR3: TGTGCCAGCAGCGTGGGAGGGTTCGGCAATCAGCCCCAGCATTTT.

V and J are TRBV19 and TRBJ2-7; TRBD1 matches 9 bases. The V gene end was trimmed by 1 base and the J gene end by 5 bases; junction bases not matched to a gene: 6. This CDR3 contains 15 residues. Germline V gives CDR1 LNHDA, CDR2 SQIVND (reference sequence). This CDR3 reads CASSIAGQGGDEQYF. As DNA, the CDR3 is TGTGCCAGTAGTATAGCGGGACAGGGTGGCGACGAGCAGTACTTC. Full variable domain (missing parts from reference TRBV19 and TRBJ2-7): DGGITQSPKYLFRKEGQNVTLSCEQNLNHDAMYWYRQDPGQGLRLIYYSQIVNDFQKGDIAEGYSVSREKKESFPLTVTSAQKNPTAFYLCASSIAGQGGDEQYFGPGTRLTVT.

The chain uses TRBV2 and TRBJ2-3; D is uncertain. V was pared by 3 bases and J by 1 base, with 8 bases between. The CDR3 is 14 amino acids. Germline CDR1 is SNHLY and CDR2 is FYNNEI. The CDR3, as DNA: TGTGCCAGCAGTGATGAGCGCCGCACAGATACGCAGTATTTT. Its translation is CASSDERRTDTQYF.

The chain combines TRBV28 with TRBJ2-7; D uncertain. The germline V and J ends were trimmed by 6 bases and 3 bases, with 15 bases remaining between them. The CDR3 covers 14 residues. The V gene's germline CDR1 is MDHEN and CDR2 SYDVKM. CDR3 sequence reads: CASSPDTHLYEQYF. The CDR3 coding sequence is TGTGCCAGCAGCCCTGACACCCACCTCTACGAGCAGTACTTC.

J is TRBJ2-5 and V is TRBV11-3; D is unresolved. Germline-derived CDR1 and CDR2 are SGHNT and YENEEA. Trimming removed 3 bases at V and 4 bases at J, with 12 bases between. The CDR3 extends over 14 amino acids. CDR3 in DNA: TGTGCCAGCAGCTTCGGTCCAGACGGAGAGACCCAGTACTTC. Translation: CASSFGPDGETQYF.

This sequence joins TRBV28 and TRBJ2-3; 11 bases fit TRBD1. In germline, CDR1 is MDHEN, CDR2 SYDVKM. V lost 6 bases, J lost 6 bases, and 8 bases stayed unmatched. CDR3 length: 15 residues. CDR3 amino acids: CASRLDRGHSDTQYF. In DNA, the CDR3 is TGTGCCAGCAGATTGGACAGGGGGCATTCGGATACGCAGTATTTT.

The chain is built from TRBV28 and TRBJ1-2; D may be TRBD1 (5 bases). The CDR3 loop spans 13 amino acids. V lost 4 bases, J lost 8 bases, and 14 bases lay in between. From germline, CDR1 is MDHEN and CDR2 SYDVKM. The CDR3 DNA reads TGTGCCAGCAGTTCGGGCAGGGAGCGAGGCTACACCTTC. Protein product: CASSSGRERGYTF.

V is TRBV6-6 and J is TRBJ1-5, with D tentatively TRBD1 (5 bases). Trimming removed 6 bases at V and 4 bases at J, with 16 bases between. The CDR3 sequence is 15 residues long. Germline CDR1 and CDR2: MNHNY and SVGAGI (reference sequence). CDR3 residues: CASSPPGGGNQPQHF. The CDR3 coding sequence is TGTGCCAGCAGCCCCCCTGGGGGGGGAAATCAGCCCCAGCATTTT.

The chain employs TRBV2 and TRBJ2-7; possible D gene TRBD1, 5 bases. The CDR3 consists of 13 residues. The V and J ends lost 3 bases and 3 bases respectively, with 9 bases between them. Germline V gene sequence: CDR1 SNHLY, CDR2 FYNNEI. This CDR3 is CASSDRQIYEQYF. The DNA for the CDR3 is TGTGCCAGCAGTGACCGACAGATCTACGAGCAGTACTTC.

The chain recombines TRBV6-4 with TRBJ2-2; TRBD2 might be the D (6 bases). Trimming cost V 4 bases and J 8 bases, with 11 bases left between them. Per the germline V gene, CDR1 is MRHNA and CDR2 is SNTAGT. The CDR3 is 13 amino acids. CDR3 in amino acids: CASSAGSGGELFF. The CDR3 DNA is TGTGCCAGCAGTGCCGGGAGTGGTGGGGAGCTGTTTTTT.

On this clone: The same CDR3 also results from other DNA sequences found in this sample. V and J are TRBV28 and TRBJ1-2, with D unresolved. Trimming cost V 6 bases and J 4 bases, with 3 bases left between them. Germline CDR1 MDHEN, CDR2 SYDVKM. The CDR3 covers 10 residues. The CDR3 DNA is TGTGCCAGCAGGGGCTATGGCTACACCTTC. Translated: CASRGYGYTF.

The chain has TRBV10-1 and TRBJ2-1, with 7 bases that match TRBD2. The CDR3 covers 14 residues. V was pared by 6 bases and J by 2 bases, with 4 bases of the junction left unmatched. In germline, CDR1 is WNHNN, CDR2 SYGVQD (reference sequence). DNA for the CDR3: TGCGCCAGCAGAGGACTAGACCCCTACAATGAGCAGTTCTTC. Protein sequence: CASRGLDPYNEQFF.

This rearrangement joins TRBV6-6 to TRBJ2-7; a possible D gene is TRBD1 (6 bases). Trimming pared 2 bases from V and 7 bases from J, leaving 12 bases between. The CDR3 totals 13 residues. The germline CDR1 and CDR2 sequences are MNHNY and SVGAGI (reference sequence). The CDR3 protein is CASSYPTGWEQYF. The CDR3 DNA sequence: TGTGCCAGCAGTTACCCCACAGGGTGGGAGCAGTACTTC.

The J gene is TRBJ2-2, the V gene TRBV4-1; tentatively, D is TRBD1 or TRBD2 (6 bases each). Germline lookup yields CDR1 MGHRA and CDR2 YSYEKL. This CDR3 spans 17 amino acids. Trimming took 3 bases from V and 7 from J, leaving 21 bases between them. DNA of the CDR3: TGCGCCAGCAGCCACCCGCGGGACACAGAGAAAGTCGGGGAGCTGTTTTTT. Protein: CASSHPRDTEKVGELFF.

The chain couples TRBV15 to TRBJ1-2, with TRBD1 as a possible D gene (6 bases). CDR3 size: 17 residues. V was pared by 3 bases and J by 3 bases, with 20 bases between. The germline CDR1 and CDR2 sequences are LNHNV and YYDKDF (reference sequence). The chain's CDR3 is CATSSRTVSDFDYGYTF. CDR3 DNA sequence: TGTGCCACCAGCAGTAGGACAGTGAGCGATTTTGACTATGGCTACACCTTC. Looking up the rest from reference TRBV15 and TRBJ1-2 gives the full variable domain: DAMVIQNPRYQVTQFGKPVTLSCSQTLNHNVMYWYQQKSSQAPKLLFHYYDKDFNNEADTPDNFQSRRPNTSFCFLDIRSPGLGDTAMYLCATSSRTVSDFDYGYTFGSGTRLTVV.

This clone was found once. This rearrangement joins TRBV11-1 to TRBJ2-1, with 12 nucleotides matching TRBD2. Germline V gives CDR1 SGHAT, CDR2 FQDESV (reference sequence). The CDR3 has 16 amino acids. J gave up 9 bases and V 1 base, and 7 bases lay outside the gene matches. DNA for the CDR3: TGTGCCAGCAGCTTAGGGGCTAGCGGGAGGGTAGGTGAGCAGTTCTTC. It encodes CASSLGASGRVGEQFF.

V is TRBV7-9 and J is TRBJ1-5; D possibly corresponds to TRBD1 (6 bases). Trimming took 5 bases from V and 0 from J, leaving 11 bases between them. Germline CDR1 reads SEHNR; CDR2 reads FQNEAQ (reference sequence). This CDR3 is built from 15 residues. The CDR3 sequence: CASSKTGNSNQPQHF. The CDR3 nucleotides are TGTGCCAGCAGCAAGACAGGTAATAGCAATCAGCCCCAGCATTTT.

The chain employs TRBV19 and TRBJ2-6; 11 bases are a match to TRBD2. Germline V gene lookup returns CDR1 LNHDA and CDR2 SQIVND (reference sequence). V dropped 6 bases and J dropped 0; count of bases not matched to a gene: 1. The CDR3 runs to 16 residues. The CDR3 loop is CASRLAGVSGANVLTF. CDR3 DNA sequence: TGTGCCAGTAGACTAGCGGGGGTCTCTGGGGCCAACGTCCTGACTTTC.

The count of this clone is one. V and J are TRBV6-1 and TRBJ1-1; D possibly corresponds to TRBD1 (6 bases). The germline V gene has CDR1 MNHNS and CDR2 SASEGT. This CDR3 has 16 residues. V was cut by 3 bases and J by 1 base, with 15 bases left in between. For the CDR3, the DNA is TGTGCCAGCAGTGACCTCACAGGGTCTAGGAACACTGAAGCTTTCTTT. Translating gives CASSDLTGSRNTEAFF.